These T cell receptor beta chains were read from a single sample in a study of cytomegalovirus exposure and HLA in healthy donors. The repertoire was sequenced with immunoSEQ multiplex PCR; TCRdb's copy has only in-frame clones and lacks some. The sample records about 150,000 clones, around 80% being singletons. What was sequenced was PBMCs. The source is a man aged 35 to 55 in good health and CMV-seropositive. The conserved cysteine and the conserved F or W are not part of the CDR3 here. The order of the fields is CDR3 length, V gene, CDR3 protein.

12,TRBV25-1,ASSETGPIYEQY
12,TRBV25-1,ASSVRRETAGQF
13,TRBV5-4,ASSLDTTGNYGYT
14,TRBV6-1,ASSASGGSTGGEQF
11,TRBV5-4,ASSLIRGTEAF
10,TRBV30,AWGRGDTEAF
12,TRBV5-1,ASSLGGVGETQY
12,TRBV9,ASSSDSNTGELF
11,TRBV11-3,ASSSGDSYEQY
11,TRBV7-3,ASSLTREHEQY
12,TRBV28,ASTYRGWLREQY
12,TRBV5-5,ASSFRGLGGGYT
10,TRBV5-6,ASSDSSYEQY
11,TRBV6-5,AIGLAGPPKQY
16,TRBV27,ASSTVRDWGELRDEQF
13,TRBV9,ASSEAGQPYNEQF
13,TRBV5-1,ASSSGLAPTDTQY
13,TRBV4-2,ASSVDRGYNYGYT
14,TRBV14,ASSQVLLAGGETQY
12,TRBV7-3,ASSLSGSSYEQY
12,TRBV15,ATSRGQGFTEAF
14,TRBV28,ASSKGGAASSYEQY
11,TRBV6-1,ASSGGQGEPQH
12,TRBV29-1,SVRRLAGQETQY
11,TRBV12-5,ASGLVPGETQY
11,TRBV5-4,ASSPTGDYGYT